A selection of T cell receptor beta chains follows, all from one sample in a study of cytomegalovirus exposure and HLA in healthy donors. Profiling relied on immunoSEQ multiplex PCR, and the TCRdb table lists in-frame clones only, not all of them. The sample lists 55,000 to 85,000 clones, 94% occurring once. Sequenced material: PBMCs. These TCRs come from a woman under 30 in good health and CMV-seronegative. Both conserved end residues are part of each CDR3. Each record gives: clone size, V gene, J gene, D gene, CDR3 length, CDR3 protein, CDR3 DNA. D genes are given only for firm matches. Expanded clones are given a class, and other clones once, few, many or no size at all.

NA,TRBV5-6,TRBJ1-2,NA,14,CASSLSRQLYGYTF,TGTGCCAGCAGCTTGTCCCGACAGCTCTATGGCTACACCTTC
NA,TRBV25-1,TRBJ1-2,NA,15,CASSEDSPFPYGYTF,TGTGCCAGCAGTGAAGACTCCCCTTTCCCTTATGGCTACACCTTC
NA,TRBV7-9,TRBJ1-1,NA,15,CASRPRQDRDTEAFF,TGTGCCAGCAGACCCAGACAGGATAGGGACACTGAAGCTTTCTTT
NA,TRBV6-5,TRBJ2-5,TRBD2,16,CASSWGTSGRRETQYF,TGTGCCAGCAGTTGGGGGACTAGCGGGAGAAGAGAGACCCAGTACTTC
NA,TRBV19,TRBJ1-5,NA,15,CASSPQQGGDQPQHF,TGTGCCAGTAGCCCTCAACAGGGAGGGGATCAGCCCCAGCATTTT
NA,TRBV6-5,TRBJ1-2,NA,13,CASSYGSFYGYTF,TGTGCCAGCAGTTACGGCAGTTTCTATGGCTACACCTTC
few,TRBV1,TRBJ1-5,NA,14,CTSSPGGSYQPQHF,TGCACCAGCAGCCCAGGGGGATCATACCAGCCCCAGCATTTT
NA,TRBV27,TRBJ2-2,NA,15,CASSSGHANTGELFF,TGTGCCAGCAGTTCAGGCCACGCGAACACCGGGGAGCTGTTTTTT
few,TRBV19,TRBJ2-6,NA,13,CASSQSGANVLTF,TGTGCCAGTAGTCAGTCTGGGGCCAACGTCCTGACTTTC
NA,TRBV25-1,TRBJ2-7,NA,13,CASSRGYPYEQYF,TGTGCCAGCAGCCGAGGGTATCCCTACGAGCAGTACTTC
NA,TRBV25-1,TRBJ2-7,NA,14,CASSENRASYEQYF,TGTGCCAGCAGTGAAAACAGGGCCTCCTACGAGCAGTACTTC
NA,TRBV7-9,TRBJ1-1,NA,12,CASSYRVTEAFF,TGTGCCAGCAGCTACAGGGTAACTGAAGCTTTCTTT
NA,TRBV6-6,TRBJ2-1,NA,15,CASSYQDPIYNEQFF,TGTGCCAGCAGTTATCAGGATCCGATATACAATGAGCAGTTCTTC
NA,TRBV28,TRBJ1-2,TRBD1,13,CASSPTGGDGYTF,TGTGCCAGCAGTCCAACAGGGGGTGATGGCTACACCTTC
NA,TRBV11-2,TRBJ2-1,TRBD2,16,CASSRTSGPTYNEQFF,TGTGCCAGCAGCAGGACTAGCGGGCCTACCTACAATGAGCAGTTCTTC
NA,TRBV18,TRBJ1-5,NA,15,CASSPQGVGNQPQHF,TGTGCCAGCTCACCACAGGGGGTCGGCAATCAGCCCCAGCATTTT
few,TRBV4-2,TRBJ2-5,NA,14,CASSLLQGPETQYF,TGTGCCAGCAGCCTACTTCAGGGGCCAGAGACCCAGTACTTC
NA,TRBV5-4,TRBJ2-1,TRBD2,18,CASSLLAGGLSIYNEQFF,TGTGCCAGCAGCTTGCTAGCGGGAGGACTATCGATATACAATGAGCAGTTCTTC
NA,TRBV4-1,TRBJ2-4,NA,17,CASSQEPSGTTKNIQYF,TGCGCCAGCAGCCAAGAGCCGAGCGGGACAACCAAAAACATTCAGTACTTC
NA,TRBV27,TRBJ1-1,NA,19,CASSSMGTTGIGPNTEAFF,TGTGCCAGCAGTTCTATGGGAACTACAGGGATAGGGCCAAACACTGAAGCTTTCTTT
NA,TRBV4-1,TRBJ2-7,NA,15,CASSQLGTPLYEQYF,TGCGCCAGCAGCCAACTGGGGACTCCGCTCTACGAGCAGTACTTC
once,TRBV15,TRBJ1-6,TRBD1,14,CATTPDRFNSPLHF,TGTGCCACCACCCCGGACAGGTTCAATTCACCCCTCCACTTT
NA,TRBV7-9,TRBJ2-1,NA,16,CASSLREAPLYNEQFF,TGTGCCAGCAGCTTAAGGGAGGCACCACTCTACAATGAGCAGTTCTTC
NA,TRBV11-2,TRBJ2-3,NA,18,CASSPHDTVRAGTDTQYF,TGTGCCAGCAGCCCCCACGACACGGTCAGGGCTGGCACAGATACGCAGTATTTT
NA,TRBV27,TRBJ2-1,NA,15,CASSLSGTFDNEQFF,TGTGCCAGCAGTTTATCGGGGACTTTCGACAATGAGCAGTTCTTC
NA,TRBV13,TRBJ2-3,TRBD2,15,CASSNSGGAADTQYF,TGTGCCAGCAGCAATAGCGGGGGGGCCGCAGATACGCAGTATTTT
NA,TRBV7-3,TRBJ1-1,NA,16,CASSLTVGGVDTEAFF,TGTGCCAGCAGCTTAACAGTGGGGGGAGTGGACACTGAAGCTTTCTTT
NA,TRBV6-1,TRBJ1-1,NA,13,CASSHTLNTEAFF,TGTGCCAGCAGTCATACTCTGAACACTGAAGCTTTCTTT
NA,TRBV2,TRBJ2-7,NA,14,CASSERSSPYEQYF,TGTGCCAGCAGTGAACGCAGTTCCCCTTACGAGCAGTACTTC
NA,TRBV9,TRBJ1-3,TRBD1,16,CASSVGGQGVLDTIYF,TGTGCCAGCAGCGTAGGGGGACAGGGGGTTTTAGACACCATATATTTT
NA,TRBV29-1,TRBJ2-5,TRBD1,15,CSVEPGQGELETQYF,TGCAGCGTTGAACCGGGACAGGGGGAGTTAGAGACCCAGTACTTC
NA,TRBV27,TRBJ2-5,TRBD1,15,CASSLTGTVQETQYF,TGTGCCAGCAGTCTAACCGGGACAGTACAAGAGACCCAGTACTTC
NA,TRBV6-5,TRBJ1-2,TRBD1,15,CASKIGTAPNYGYTF,TGTGCCAGCAAAATAGGGACAGCCCCTAACTATGGCTACACCTTC
NA,TRBV18,TRBJ2-5,TRBD2,18,CASSPTGASGGLGETQYF,TGTGCCAGCTCACCCACAGGGGCTAGCGGGGGCCTTGGAGAGACCCAGTACTTC